The present T cell receptor beta chain was sequenced within a study of cytomegalovirus exposure and HLA in healthy donors. The CDR3 contains 14 residues. The V gene end was trimmed by 1 base and the J gene end by 6 bases; junction bases not matched to a gene: 4. CDR1 is SGHDN and CDR2 is FVKESK in the germline V gene. The primer mix had 60 Vbeta and 13 Jbeta primers. This table comes from immunoSEQ multiplex PCR, and its TCRdb copy is limited to in-frame clones, with some not included. The data show about 82,000 clones, roughly four fifths seen once. The chain recombines TRBV14 with TRBJ2-3; 7 bases map to TRBD2. Source material: PBMCs. The clonotype was recovered from a woman aged 45-60 years in good health and CMV-seropositive. The chain's CDR3 is CASSQGEGIDTQYF. The CDR3 DNA sequence: TGTGCCAGCAGCCAAGGGGAGGGGATCGATACGCAGTATTTT.